This record covers a single T cell receptor beta chain. Authors' analysis steps: For nucleated cells, counts were estimated from reference gene primer amplification. Profiling relied on immunoSEQ multiplex PCR, and the TCRdb table lists in-frame clones only, not all of them. That table supplies the V and J calls and clone size; D and trimming were determined from the DNA. This table holds roughly 58,000 clones, roughly 84% found once. The record originates from a study of blood T cell repertoires in COVID-19. Study background: The study drew acute and convalescent COVID-19 samples from the United States, Italy and Spain. Nucleic acid was either cDNA or gDNA, and it came from T cells, B-cell-depleted T cells, or PBMCs.

Unmatched junction bases numbered 3, after V lost 1 base and J lost 4 bases. CDR3 length: 14 residues. The germline gives CDR1 SGHRS, CDR2 YFSETQ. The receptor was derived from a man in his 70s with active COVID-19. Sequencing was carried out using peripheral blood. The chain links TRBV5-1 to TRBJ1-1; TRBD1 matches 8 bases. In DNA form, the CDR3 reads TGCGCCAGCAGCTTGTGGACAGGGAGCACTGAAGCTTTCTTT. Amino acids: CASSLWTGSTEAFF.